Presented here are 2 T cell receptor beta chains from one specimen sequenced in a study of OX40 agonist ivuxolimab in advanced cancers. Profiling relied on immunoSEQ multiplex PCR, and the TCRdb table lists in-frame clones only, not all of them. The sample lists about 80,000 clones; around 94% were seen once. This specimen consisted of CD4+ or CD8+ T cells sorted from blood, obtained in a trial of the OX40 agonist ivuxolimab. All receptors come from an adult with an advanced solid tumor such as melanoma, head and neck, liver or kidney cancer.

The J gene is TRBJ2-3, the V gene TRBV5-1; D tentatively fits TRBD1 or TRBD2 (5 bases each). CDR3 length equals 16 residues. CDR1 and CDR2 (germline): SGHRS, YFSETQ. Trimming cost V 3 bases and J 5 bases, with 19 bases left between them. CDR3 in amino acids: CASSSGAQRLVDTQYF. In nucleotides, the CDR3 is TGCGCCAGCAGCTCCGGGGCCCAAAGGTTGGTAGATACGCAGTATTTT.

This chain connects TRBV2 to TRBJ2-3, with 13 bases matching TRBD2. In germline, CDR1 is SNHLY, CDR2 FYNNEI. The CDR3 runs to 14 residues. Trimming cost V 7 bases and J 6 bases; bases outside gene matches: 4. The CDR3 DNA reads TGTGCCAGCACCGGACTAGCGGGAGCCGATACGCAGTATTTT. Its translation: CASTGLAGADTQYF.